This T cell receptor (beta chain) originates from a study of cytomegalovirus exposure and HLA in healthy donors (dated by TCRdb to between 2016 and 2019). For context, the study as a whole: An earlier analysis of under 600 of the donors reported more than 250 Gb of sequence data and 117 million unique TCR beta sequences from about 200 million T cells. Roughly 290 gigabases of sequencing data and roughly 81 million unique TCR sequences made up an early release that covered about 640 HLA-typed donors. Of the 398 genotyped donors, 65% to 90% fell in the genetic ancestry cluster associated with self-reported Caucasian donors. The study aimed to test whether cataloging public T cell receptors could reveal signatures of past pathogen exposure. The study used immunosequencing to profile the T cell repertoires of hundreds of subjects and linked those repertoires to cytomegalovirus serostatus. In addition to the first cohort of roughly 670 subjects, a separate validation cohort of 130 or so different subjects was used. High-throughput TCR immunosequencing, statistical association of individual TCRs with disease status, and machine learning were combined to predict cytomegalovirus infection status. To study patterns of TCR occurrence, a later analysis re-analyzed previously published TCR beta repertoires from 650 to 750 donors and added high-resolution HLA genotyping. The later analysis used no new phenotypic data to find candidate immune exposures, relying instead on TCR beta sequences and their occurrence across donors. To decide whether each TCR beta V gene segment behaved as functional or pseudogenic, an earlier analysis of some 580 of the donors relied on high-throughput TCR beta sequencing. Donor age, sex, ethnicity and CMV serostatus were collected together with the repertoire data. A later genetic analysis took genome-wide SNP genotypes for about three fifths of the 666 donors and used that subset as a discovery cohort. All discovery cohort repertoires had been generated using a single sequencing platform. HLA typing included class I and class II loci at four-digit resolution. Typing coverage varied by locus: roughly 629-640 donors for A, B, C, DRB1 and DQB1; roughly 500 for DQA1; approximately 610 for DPA1; some 470 for DPB1. Roughly five DR-DQ haplotypes were handled as single units for association and clustering because linkage in the cohort was strong. Among 350 to 400 genotyped donors of the cohort, an average of around 240,000 unique TCR beta nucleotide sequences were sequenced per donor, 15% to 20% of them non-productive. What the study reported, not specific to this receptor: The classifier was reported to diagnose cytomegalovirus status with high specificity and sensitivity in both the original cohort and the validation cohort. Because counts were too low, around 17 rarely observed V segments, including chromosome 9 orphons, were left out of the earlier analysis of over 550 of the donors. Only TCR beta chains were sequenced in this cohort, and the absence of alpha or paired-chain data limited detectable features. At a false discovery rate of 0.05, a later analysis linked 16,000 or so TCR beta sequences to specific HLA alleles. Presence/absence analyses assumed roughly uniform sequencing depth across donors, an assumption that may not hold. In a later analysis, several top co-occurrence clusters were reported to appear linked to parvovirus B19, influenza, CMV and Epstein-Barr virus. A later analysis found that most CMV-associated TCR beta chains appeared HLA-restricted, with HLA associations seemingly driven largely by CMV exposure. The authors suggested that the approach could potentially be generalized to other disease states and immunological phenotypes. Immune exposure information for the cohort was limited to CMV serostatus. In an earlier analysis of some 540 of the donors, most TCR beta V segments appeared in productive rearrangements about 87% or about 30% of the time, broadly matching IMGT annotations. Some IMGT-functional V segments, including TRBV6-2 and TRBV6-3, could not be told apart with the 87-base-pair reads, so those segments were excluded. In a later analysis, HLA-associated TCR beta chains were found to be more clonally expanded and to have lower generation probabilities than equally common non-associated chains. HLA typing was unavailable for some donors at each locus, so association tests used only the typed subset. A further reported finding was that TCR beta sequences accurately predicted the HLA-A and HLA-B alleles for most subjects in the first cohort. When HLA alleles, especially DR and DQ, strongly co-occurred, attributing TCR associations to individual alleles was difficult. A later genetic analysis reported fewer N-insertions in productive TCRs among donors in an Asian-associated ancestry cluster than the roughly 700-donor mean. A cluster of highly shared sequence variants was judged likely to be a technical artifact of the sequencing pipeline. While some public TCRs were present in many individuals, most TCR sequences turned up only very rarely across donors. A total of 164 TCR beta chains were listed by the study as associated with cytomegalovirus. In a later analysis, the rate of TCR association differed among HLA loci, with DRB1 alleles having the most associated TCRs and HLA-C alleles having the fewest. Correlated functional status among segregating V segments might be attributable to linkage disequilibrium, but an unknown experimental factor could not be ruled out. A few of the identified cytomegalovirus-associated TCR beta chains were confirmed in vitro to be specific for cytomegalovirus antigens. A later genetic analysis associated a missense DCLRE1C variant with V-gene and J-gene trimming of TCR beta chains, and an independent cohort replicated the association.

For CDR1 and CDR2, the germline V gene lists MDHEN and SYDVKM. The CDR3 sequence holds 14 residues, the cysteine and phenylalanine included. Solely the CDR3 DNA is kept, with 42 bases framed from the first base. V and J are trimmed by 2 bases and 2 bases, and the gene matches miss 3 bases of the junction. Libraries came from the immunoSEQ multiplex PCR assay. A mixture of 60 forward primers for TCR Vbeta segments and 13 reverse primers for TCR Jbeta segments was used in the multiplex PCR. Amplification of the CDR3 region of rearranged TCR beta genes was performed with a multiplex PCR assay on genomic DNA. On the Illumina HiSeq System, the amplified TCR beta libraries were sequenced as 87-base-pair reads. As for the original processing: Across the roughly 640 repertoires, a later analysis counted 78 million or so unique TCR beta chains, roughly 11 million of which were shared by at least two donors. To remove PCR and sequencing errors, raw reads were error-corrected and collapsed into unique sequences using a nearest-neighbor algorithm that merged closely related sequences. CDR3 sequences were aligned to IMGT reference sequences to assign V, D and J gene segments. For a sequence to be retained, a match of at least six nucleotides was required to both a V gene segment and a J gene segment. A rearrangement counted as productive if the CDR3 had no stop codons and remained in frame with V and J, and every other rearrangement counted as non-productive. Following IMGT convention, CDR3 was defined as the stretch from the second conserved V-encoded cysteine to the conserved J-encoded phenylalanine. The earlier analysis of 500 to 600 of the donors excluded sequences that lacked an unambiguous match to a single V gene segment. In an earlier analysis of 587 of the donors, V segments were called functional above 56.7% productive rearrangements and were called segregating when the between-donor standard deviation exceeded 5%. A statistical classification framework was developed to diagnose cytomegalovirus status using the catalog of TCR beta chain sequences. V and J gene assignment, in a later analysis, came from comparing TCR nucleotide sequences with IMGT/GENE-DB human TR gene sequences. The TCRdist pipeline was used in a later analysis to assign CDR3 sequences and most-parsimonious VDJ recombination scenarios. A later analysis defined each TCR beta chain by its CDR3 amino acid sequence plus V-gene family, and excluded reads lacking a unique V-gene family. A later analysis removed nearly 600 highly shared, low-generation-probability nucleotide sequences to deal with suspected cross-contamination and a sequencing artifact. In a later analysis, a clonal expansion index for each public chain was calculated from normalized within-repertoire ranks of inferred template counts. Generation probabilities in a later analysis came from a VDJ recombination model fitted to out-of-frame rearrangements, and those results were checked against IGoR. In a later analysis, hypergeometric tests were used to score TCR-TCR, TCR-HLA and TCR-CMV co-occurrence, with a repertoire-size bias correction applied to TCR pairs. False discovery rates were estimated in a later analysis by permuting HLA or CMV assignments 20 times. In a later analysis, co-occurring TCRs were grouped using DBSCAN, and TCRdist sequence similarity was added for clustering within HLA-allele-positive subsets. Repertoires with fewer than 30,000 or more than 120,000 public chains, plus five repertoires with anomalous nucleotide sharing, were excluded from co-occurrence clustering. As stored in TCRdb, this immuneACCESS dataset retains in-frame rearrangements with V and J assigned. A fraction of the clones does not appear; measured against another copy, unresolved V genes explain less than half of the discrepancy, and the remainder lacks a known reason. The V and J calls and the clone size are those of that table, but D and trimming were determined from the DNA. This sample's clone table shows tens of thousands of clones. The ten largest clones capture 3% to 4% of the sample.

On this clone: There is no known antigen for this receptor.

In total, fewer than 750 healthy bone marrow donors made up the cohort. At the time of sampling, every cohort member was nominally healthy, though immune exposures that went unrecorded were likely present. The donor tested CMV seropositive, placing the donor among the 250 to 300 seropositive members of the cohort. Each donor provided a peripheral blood sample, and peripheral blood mononuclear cells were used for TCR beta sequencing. Genomic DNA extraction from the blood cell samples was performed with the Qiagen DNeasy Blood Extraction Kit. This receptor was taken from a female donor in good health and CMV-seropositive. The V and J segments used are TRBV28 and TRBJ2-7; 7 middle bases align to TRBD1. Material for sequencing was PBMCs. The CDR3 corresponds to CASSLRQGAYEQYF. The bases read TGTGCCAGCAGTTTACGGCAGGGGGCCTACGAGCAGTACTTC.